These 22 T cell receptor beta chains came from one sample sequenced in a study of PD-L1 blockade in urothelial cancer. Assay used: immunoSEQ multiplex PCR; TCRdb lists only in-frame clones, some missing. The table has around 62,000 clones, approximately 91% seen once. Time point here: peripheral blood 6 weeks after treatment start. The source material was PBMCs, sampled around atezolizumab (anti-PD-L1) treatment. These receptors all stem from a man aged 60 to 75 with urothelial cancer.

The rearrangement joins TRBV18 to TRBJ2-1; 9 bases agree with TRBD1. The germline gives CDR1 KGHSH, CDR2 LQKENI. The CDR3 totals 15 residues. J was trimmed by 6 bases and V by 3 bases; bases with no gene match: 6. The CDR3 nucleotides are TGTGCCAGCTCACCGGGACAGGGACGCGGCAATGAGCAGTTCTTC. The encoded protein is CASSPGQGRGNEQFF.

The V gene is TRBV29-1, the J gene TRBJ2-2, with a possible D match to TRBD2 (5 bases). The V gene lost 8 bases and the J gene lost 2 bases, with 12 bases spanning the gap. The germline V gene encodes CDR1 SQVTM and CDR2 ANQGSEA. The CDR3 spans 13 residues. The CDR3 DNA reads TGCAGCACATCCCGGGGAAACACCGGGGAGCTGTTTTTT. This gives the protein CSTSRGNTGELFF.

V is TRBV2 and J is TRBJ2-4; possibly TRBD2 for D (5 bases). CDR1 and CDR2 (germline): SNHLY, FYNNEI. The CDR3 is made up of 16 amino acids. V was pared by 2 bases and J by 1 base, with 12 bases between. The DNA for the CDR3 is TGTGCCAGCAGTGAAAGGTTGAGGGCGGCCAAAAACATTCAGTACTTC. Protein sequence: CASSERLRAAKNIQYF.

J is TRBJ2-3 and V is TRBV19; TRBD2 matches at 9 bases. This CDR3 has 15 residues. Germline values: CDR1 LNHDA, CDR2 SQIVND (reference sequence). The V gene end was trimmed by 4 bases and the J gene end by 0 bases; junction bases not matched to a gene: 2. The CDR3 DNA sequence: TGTGCCAGTAGTACTGGACTAGCGAGCACAGATACGCAGTATTTT. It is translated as CASSTGLASTDTQYF.

The CDR3 loop is CASSPPGLASYNEQFF. The CDR3, as DNA: TGTGCCAGCAGTCCGCCGGGACTAGCGTCTTACAATGAGCAGTTCTTC. The V and J genes are TRBV27 and TRBJ2-1; 10 bases agree with TRBD2. Germline-derived CDR1 and CDR2 are MNHEY and SMNVEV (reference sequence). The CDR3 consists of 16 residues. Trimming took 5 bases from V and 4 from J; bases not matched to a gene: 8.

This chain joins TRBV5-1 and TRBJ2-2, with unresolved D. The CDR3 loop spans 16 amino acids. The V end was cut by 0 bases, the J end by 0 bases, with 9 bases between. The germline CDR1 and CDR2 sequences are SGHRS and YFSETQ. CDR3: CASSLAQNANTGELFF. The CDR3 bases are TGCGCCAGCAGCTTGGCACAGAACGCGAACACCGGGGAGCTGTTTTTT.

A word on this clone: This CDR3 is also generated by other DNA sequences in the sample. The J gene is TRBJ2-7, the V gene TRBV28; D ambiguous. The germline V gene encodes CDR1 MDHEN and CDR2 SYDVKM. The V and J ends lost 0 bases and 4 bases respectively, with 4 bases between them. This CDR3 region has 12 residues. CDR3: CASSLWRYEQYF. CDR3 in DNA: TGTGCCAGCAGTTTATGGCGGTACGAGCAGTACTTC.

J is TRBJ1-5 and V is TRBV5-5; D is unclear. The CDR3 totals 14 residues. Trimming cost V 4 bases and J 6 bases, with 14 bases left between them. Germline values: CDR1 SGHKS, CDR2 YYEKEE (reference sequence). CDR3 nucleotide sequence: TGTGCCAGCAGCCTCTGGACTACAAGTCAGCCCCAGCATTTT. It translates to CASSLWTTSQPQHF.

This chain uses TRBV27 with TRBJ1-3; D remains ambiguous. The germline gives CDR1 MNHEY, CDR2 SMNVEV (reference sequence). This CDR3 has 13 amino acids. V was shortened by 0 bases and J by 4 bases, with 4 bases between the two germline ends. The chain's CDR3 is CASSLSAGNTIYF. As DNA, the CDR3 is TGTGCCAGCAGTTTATCGGCAGGAAACACCATATATTTT.

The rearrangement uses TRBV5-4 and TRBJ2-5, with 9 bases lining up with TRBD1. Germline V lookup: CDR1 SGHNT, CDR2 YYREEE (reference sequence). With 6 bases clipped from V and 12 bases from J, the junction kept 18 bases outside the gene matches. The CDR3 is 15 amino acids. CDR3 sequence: CASTGGTGTGPKEYF. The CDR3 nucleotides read TGTGCCAGCACCGGGGGGACCGGGACAGGGCCGAAGGAGTACTTC. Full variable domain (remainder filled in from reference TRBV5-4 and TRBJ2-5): ETGVTQSPTHLIKTRGQQVTLRCSSQSGHNTVSWYQQALGQGPQFIFQYYREEENGRGNFPPRFSGLQFPNYSSELNVNALELDDSALYLCASTGGTGTGPKEYFGPGTRLLVL.

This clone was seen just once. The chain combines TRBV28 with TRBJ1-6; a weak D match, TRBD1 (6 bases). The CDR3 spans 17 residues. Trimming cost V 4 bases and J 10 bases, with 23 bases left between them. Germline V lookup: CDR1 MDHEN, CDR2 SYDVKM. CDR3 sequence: CASSSPFTGSDRSPLHF. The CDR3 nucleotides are TGTGCCAGCAGTTCCCCGTTTACAGGGTCGGATAGGTCACCCCTCCACTTT. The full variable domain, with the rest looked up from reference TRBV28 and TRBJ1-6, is DVKVTQSSRYLVKRTGEKVFLECVQDMDHENMFWYRQDPGLGLRLIYFSYDVKMKEKGDIPEGYSVSREKKERFSLILESASTNQTSMYLCASSSPFTGSDRSPLHFGNGTRLTVT.

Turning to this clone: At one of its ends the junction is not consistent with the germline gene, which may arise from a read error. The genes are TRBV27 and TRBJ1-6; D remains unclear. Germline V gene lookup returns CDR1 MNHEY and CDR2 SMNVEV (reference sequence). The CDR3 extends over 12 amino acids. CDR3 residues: CASSFPNTPLHF. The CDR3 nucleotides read TGTGCCAGCAGTTTCCCTAATACACCCCTCCACTTT.

The CDR3 spells CASSAGTSSWSDTQYF. The CDR3 DNA sequence: TGTGCCAGCAGCGCCGGGACTAGCTCATGGTCAGATACGCAGTATTTT. This sequence joins TRBV11-3 and TRBJ2-3; TRBD2 matches 9 bases. This CDR3 has 16 residues. Losses at the gene ends were 5 bases for V and 4 bases for J; bases not matched to a gene: 10. Germline V gene sequence: CDR1 SGHNT, CDR2 YENEEA.

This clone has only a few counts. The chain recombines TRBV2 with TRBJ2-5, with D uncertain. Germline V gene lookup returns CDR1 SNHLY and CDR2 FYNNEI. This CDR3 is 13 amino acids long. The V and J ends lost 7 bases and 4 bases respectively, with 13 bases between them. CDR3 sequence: CASTTLQGETQYF. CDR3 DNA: TGTGCCAGCACGACTCTTCAAGGAGAGACCCAGTACTTC. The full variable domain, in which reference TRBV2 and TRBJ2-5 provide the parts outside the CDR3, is EPEVTQTPSHQVTQMGQEVILRCVPISNHLYFYWYRQILGQKVEFLVSFYNNEISEKSEIFDDQFSVERPDGSNFTLKIRSTKLEDSAMYFCASTTLQGETQYFGPGTRLLVL.

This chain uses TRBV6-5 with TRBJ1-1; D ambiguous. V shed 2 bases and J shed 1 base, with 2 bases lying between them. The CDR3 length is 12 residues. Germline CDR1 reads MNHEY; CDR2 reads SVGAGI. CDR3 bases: TGTGCCAGCAGTTACCAGAACACTGAAGCTTTCTTT. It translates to CASSYQNTEAFF.

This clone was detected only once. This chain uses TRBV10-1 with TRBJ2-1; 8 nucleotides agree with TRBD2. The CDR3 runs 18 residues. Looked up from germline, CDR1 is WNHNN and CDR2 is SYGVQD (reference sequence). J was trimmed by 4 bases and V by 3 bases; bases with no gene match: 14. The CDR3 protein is CASSDVHGRDTKYNEQFF. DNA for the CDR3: TGCGCCAGCAGTGACGTCCACGGGAGGGATACGAAGTACAATGAGCAGTTCTTC.

CDR3: CASSLRTDPDGYTF. CDR3 sequence (DNA): TGCGCCAGCAGCTTACGGACAGACCCTGATGGCTACACCTTC. V usage is TRBV5-1 and J usage is TRBJ1-2; possible D gene TRBD1, 6 bases. The germline V gene has CDR1 SGHRS and CDR2 YFSETQ. This CDR3 spans 14 amino acids. V shed 2 bases and J shed 6 bases, with 14 bases lying between them.

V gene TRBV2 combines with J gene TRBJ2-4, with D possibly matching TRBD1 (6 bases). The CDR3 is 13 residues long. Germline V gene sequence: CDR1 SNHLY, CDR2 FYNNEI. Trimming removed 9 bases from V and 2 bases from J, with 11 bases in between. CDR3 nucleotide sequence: TGTGCCAGTACCGACAGGACCAAAAACATTCAGTACTTC. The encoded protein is CASTDRTKNIQYF.

CDR3 protein: CASSFSRPSTDTQYF. The CDR3 coding sequence is TGCGCCAGCAGCTTTAGTCGTCCTAGCACAGATACGCAGTATTTT. The chain uses TRBV5-1 and TRBJ2-3; D gene unclear. The CDR3 has 15 residues. The V end lost 2 bases, the J end lost 0 bases, and 10 bases lay between the germline ends. CDR1 is SGHRS, CDR2 YFSETQ, per germline. The full variable domain, in which reference TRBV5-1 and TRBJ2-3 provide the parts outside the CDR3, is KAGVTQTPRYLIKTRGQQVTLSCSPISGHRSVSWYQQTPGQGLQFLFEYFSETQRNKGNFPGRFSGRQFSNSRSEMNVSTLELGDSALYLCASSFSRPSTDTQYFGPGTRLTVL.

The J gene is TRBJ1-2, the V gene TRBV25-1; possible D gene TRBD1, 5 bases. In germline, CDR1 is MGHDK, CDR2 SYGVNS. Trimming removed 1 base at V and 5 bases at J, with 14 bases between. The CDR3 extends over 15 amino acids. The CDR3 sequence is CASSESPDSRYGYTF. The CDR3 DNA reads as TGTGCCAGCAGTGAATCCCCCGACAGCCGGTATGGCTACACCTTC.

The CDR3 loop is CASSLDGNQPQHF. The CDR3 DNA follows: TGTGCCAGCAGCCTAGACGGGAATCAGCCCCAGCATTTT. This chain joins TRBV11-1 and TRBJ1-5; no clear D gene. Germline loops: CDR1 SGHAT, CDR2 FQDESV (reference sequence). V shed 5 bases and J shed 4 bases, with 9 bases lying between them. CDR3 length equals 13 residues.

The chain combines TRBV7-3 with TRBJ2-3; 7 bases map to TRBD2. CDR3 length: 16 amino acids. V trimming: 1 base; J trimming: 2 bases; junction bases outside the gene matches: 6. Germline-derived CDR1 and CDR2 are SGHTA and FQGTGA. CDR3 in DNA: TGTGCCAGCAGCTTAAAAATAGCGGGCTACACAGATACGCAGTATTTT. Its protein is CASSLKIAGYTDTQYF.